This TCR beta chain was profiled in a study of CD8 T cells in ankylosing spondylitis. This clonotype was recorded many times. One junction end does not reproduce the germline sequence, and a read error may be involved. TCRdb reprocessed the 5' RACE reads with MiXCR, giving one entry per CDR3 protein. The profile shows 250,000 or so distinct CDR3 sequences, under 20% of them singletons. This CDR3 spans 13 amino acids. Germline CDR1 is SGHDT and CDR2 is YYEEEE. The sequencing input was blood, either unsorted or a sorted T cell fraction (not recorded which). The chain has TRBV5-6 and TRBJ2-1; TRBD2 matches 8 bases. The source of this sequence is a male donor with ankylosing spondylitis or in good health (not recorded which). CDR3 region: CASLPSGSNEHFF. The CDR3, as DNA: TGTGCCAGCCTCCCGAGCGGGAGCAATGAGCATTTCTTC.